The T cell receptor beta chain described here comes from a study of T-cell memory formation after mild COVID-19. CDR1 is SQVTM and CDR2 is ANQGSEA in the germline V gene. V dropped 5 bases and J dropped 4 bases, with 12 bases sitting between them. The CDR3 length is 12 residues. Each CDR3 protein is one row after TCRdb ran MiXCR on the 5' RACE reads. The sample has approximately 110,000 distinct CDR3 sequences, 22% seen once. Sequencing input: PBMCs or a T cell subset sorted from them (not recorded which). This TCR was recovered from a man aged 18 to 29 who had mild COVID-19 (a few samples of this study predate the infection). Cell type and time point are not known. The chain links TRBV29-1 to TRBJ2-7, with TRBD1 as a possible D gene (6 bases). In DNA, the CDR3 is TGCAGCGTTATGACAGGCCTATACGAGCAGTACTTC. This translates into CSVMTGLYEQYF.